This T cell receptor beta chain is from a study of CD8+CD57+ T cells in acquired aplastic anemia. Across the whole study: Quantities of DNA derived from sorted CD4+ and CD8+ cells averaged approximately 3.3 ug.

Profiling that covered TCR beta VDJ and CDR3 relied on genomic DNA as its template. MiXCR, applied by TCRdb to the reads, yields one record per CDR3 protein. This sample has more than 250,000 distinct CDR3 sequences, with less than 85% found just once. CD8+CD57+ cell expansion, shown by flow cytometry, had occurred in the patients selected for sequencing. CDR1 is SGHTA and CDR2 is FQGTGA in the germline V gene. V lost 4 bases and J lost 13, with 26 bases in between. There are 16 residues in the CDR3. Source material: sorted CD4+, CD8+, or CD8+CD57+ T cells (not recorded which) from PBMCs. The rearrangement joins TRBV7-3 to TRBJ2-1; D is unclear. The TCR sequence derives from a human donor with aplastic anemia. The CDR3 DNA sequence: TGTGCCAGCAGCTCTGAGGATTCGGGCAGCAAGAGTCCCCAGTTCTTC. Translation gives CASSSEDSGSKSPQFF.